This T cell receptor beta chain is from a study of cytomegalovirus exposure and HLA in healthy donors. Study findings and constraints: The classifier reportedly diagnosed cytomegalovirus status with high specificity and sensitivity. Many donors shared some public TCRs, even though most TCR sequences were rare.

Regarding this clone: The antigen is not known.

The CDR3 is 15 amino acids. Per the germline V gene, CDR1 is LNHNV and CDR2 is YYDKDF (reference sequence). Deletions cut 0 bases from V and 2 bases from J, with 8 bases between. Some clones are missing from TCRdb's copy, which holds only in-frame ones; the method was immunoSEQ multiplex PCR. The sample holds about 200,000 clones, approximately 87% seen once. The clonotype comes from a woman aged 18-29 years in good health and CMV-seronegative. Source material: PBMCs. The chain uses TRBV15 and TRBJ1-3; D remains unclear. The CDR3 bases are TGTGCCACCAGCAGAGATCGGGGTGCTGGAAACACCATATATTTT. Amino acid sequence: CATSRDRGAGNTIYF.